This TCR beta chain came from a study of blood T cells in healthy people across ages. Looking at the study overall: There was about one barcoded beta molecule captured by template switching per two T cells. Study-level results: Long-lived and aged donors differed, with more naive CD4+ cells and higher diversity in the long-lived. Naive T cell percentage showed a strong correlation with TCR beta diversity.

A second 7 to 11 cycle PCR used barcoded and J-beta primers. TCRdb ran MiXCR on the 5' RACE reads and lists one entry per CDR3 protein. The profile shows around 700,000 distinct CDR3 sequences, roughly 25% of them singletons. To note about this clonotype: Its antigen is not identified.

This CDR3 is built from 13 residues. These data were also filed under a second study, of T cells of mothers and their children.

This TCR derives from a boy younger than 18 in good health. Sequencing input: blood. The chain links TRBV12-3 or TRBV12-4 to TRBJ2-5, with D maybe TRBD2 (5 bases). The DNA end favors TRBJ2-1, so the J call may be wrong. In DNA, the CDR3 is TGTGCCAGCAGTTCCGCGGGTTTCGATGAGCAGTTCTTC. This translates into CASSSAGFDEQFF.